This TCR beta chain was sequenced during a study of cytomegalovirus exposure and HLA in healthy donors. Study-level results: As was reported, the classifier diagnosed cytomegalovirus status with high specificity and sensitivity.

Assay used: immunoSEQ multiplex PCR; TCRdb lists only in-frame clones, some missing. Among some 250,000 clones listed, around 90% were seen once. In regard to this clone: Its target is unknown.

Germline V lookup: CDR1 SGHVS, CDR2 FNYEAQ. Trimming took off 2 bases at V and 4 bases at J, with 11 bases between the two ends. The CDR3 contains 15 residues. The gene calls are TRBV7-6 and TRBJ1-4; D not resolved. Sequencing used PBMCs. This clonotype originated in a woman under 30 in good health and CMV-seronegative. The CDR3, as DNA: TGTGCCAGCAGCTTAAGCGACGGAAATAATGAAAAACTGTTTTTT. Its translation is CASSLSDGNNEKLFF.